This T cell receptor beta chain was recovered during a study of T-cell reconstitution after alpha-beta-depleted transplantation in children listed by TCRdb under 2016. For the study in its entirety: The study quantitatively tracked T-cell immune reconstitution after TCRalphabeta/CD19-depleted allogeneic hematopoietic cell transplantation in children using TCR repertoire profiling.

The method was PCR. Sequencing relied on an Illumina HiSeq 2500. TCR library preparation used molecular barcoding, with unique molecular identifiers applied to normalize quantification of the TCRbeta repertoire. TCRdb reanalyzed the raw reads on its own, using fastp at Q25 for trimming and MiXCR for clone calling, and kept in-frame beta chains. Each CDR3 protein appears once, grouped with its most common genes and DNA. The sample table holds 45,000 to 60,000 distinct CDR3 sequences, of which around 56% were seen once. The ten largest clones represent 35% to 40% of the sample. In regard to this clonotype: Its antigen is currently not known. No much larger clone exists at a distance of one base, and base qualities are not known.

This sample's treatment or condition label indicates: allogeneic hematopoietic cell transplantation with graft depleted of TCRalphabeta T cells and CD19 B cells. TCRalphabeta/CD19-depleted allogeneic hematopoietic cell grafts were given to the transplant recipients, all of whom were children. What the study reported, not specific to this receptor: The high TCRbeta diversity at day 60 in some patients was ascribed to recipient T cells and intrathymic progenitors that had survived conditioning. About two months after transplant, the apparently early recovery of alphabetaT-cell counts reportedly depended on just several hundred clones that had expanded rapidly and came from non-depleted graft cells. Over the following months the frequencies of hyperexpanded clones went down, and after one year T-cell counts and TCRbeta diversity were mostly credited to newly produced T cells.

This receptor was identified in a boy less than two years old with SCID, due to receive a stem cell transplant. The input for sequencing was peripheral blood, taken before TCRalphabeta/CD19-depleted stem cell transplant.

The CDR3 here reads CASSTQQGARYEQYF. The nucleotide sequence reads as follows: TGTGCCAGCAGCACACAACAGGGGGCACGCTACGAGCAGTACTTC. This receptor chain uses TRBV7-6 and TRBJ2-7; 9 junctional bases match TRBD1. The CDR3, cysteine through phenylalanine, is 15 amino acids long. Just the 45-base CDR3 DNA is kept, in frame starting at base 1. Trimmed from V: 5 bases; trimmed from J: 3 bases; junction bases lacking a gene match: 8. From the germline V gene, CDR1 is SGHVS and CDR2 is FNYEAQ. The full variable domain, completed from the reference TRBV7-6 and TRBJ2-7 proteins outside the CDR3, reads GAGVSQSPRYKVTKRGQDVALRCDPISGHVSLYWYRQALGQGPEFLTYFNYEAQQDKSGLPNDRFSAERPEGSISTLTIQRTEQRDSAMYRCASSTQQGARYEQYFGPGTRLTVT.